This T cell receptor (beta chain) was sequenced for a study of T cells after yellow fever vaccination. Whole-study results and caveats: Weaker in magnitude, the secondary response showed a faster peak on day 5 versus 15.

This clonotype was recorded many times. No antigen is known for it. Germline V gene sequence: CDR1 SGHAT, CDR2 FQNNGV. V was clipped by 3 bases and J by 10 bases; unmatched bases: 8. CDR3 length equals 16 residues. A process of 5'RACE template switching, which added a universal primer site and UMIs, was used to make TCR cDNA. From the 5' RACE reads, TCRdb called clonotypes with MiXCR, one entry per CDR3 protein. The table shows around 160,000 distinct CDR3 sequences, with 6% to 7.5% occurring only once. The chain has TRBV11-2 and TRBJ2-1; TRBD2 matches at 14 bases. Sequences were derived from CD4+ T cells sorted from PBMCs, sampled 4 to 5 days after the first yellow fever vaccination. The receptor was isolated from a man between 18 and 29 years old who received the YFV17D yellow fever vaccine. The CDR3 nucleotides are TGTGCCAGCAGCTTTGGACTAGCGGGGGGCCAAGTGGAGCAGTTCTTC. Translation gives CASSFGLAGGQVEQFF.